One and the same sample provided the 2 T cell receptor beta chains below, sequenced in a study of blood T cell repertoires in COVID-19. The assay was immunoSEQ multiplex PCR, and TCRdb's table has in-frame clones only and misses some. This table has around 400,000 clones, about 90% appearing once. The specimen sequenced was peripheral blood. The receptors were sampled from an older woman with COVID-19, enrolled during active disease.

V gene TRBV20-1 combines with J gene TRBJ2-7; unclear D gene. The CDR3 covers 12 residues. Trimming stripped 3 bases from V and 2 bases from J, with 8 bases between. CDR1 DFQATT and CDR2 SNEGSKA come from the germline V gene (reference sequence). DNA for the CDR3: TGCAGTGCTAGTACACCCGCCTACGAGCAGTACTTC. Amino acids: CSASTPAYEQYF.

V and J are TRBV6-1 and TRBJ1-1; D is undetermined. The CDR3 is 13 amino acids. Trimming stripped 2 bases from V and 1 base from J, with 5 bases between. Germline V gene data show CDR1 as MNHNS and CDR2 as SASEGT. CDR3 nucleotides: TGTGCCAGCAGTGAATGGGCGAACACTGAAGCTTTCTTT. It translates to CASSEWANTEAFF.